This T cell receptor (beta chain) is drawn from a study of blood T cells in healthy people across ages. This clonotype was observed at least ten times. The antigen remains undetermined. For the second PCR, which ran for about 7 to 11 cycles, a sample-barcoded 5' primer and a J-beta primer mix were used. Each cDNA molecule was tagged by a template-switch adaptor that had 12 random nucleotides. MiXCR, run by TCRdb on the 5' RACE reads, gives a single entry per CDR3 protein. The sample lists hundreds of thousands of distinct CDR3 sequences; 25% to 30% were seen once. Whole-study findings and limits: When one million T cells were used, diversity estimates were thought to be underestimates. Older age went with lower TCR beta diversity per million T cells, in a roughly linear way. No one knew whether donors had CMV, which possibly confounded expanded clonotype changes.

The sequence was collected from a woman at least 80 years old in good health. Sequenced input: blood.

DNA of the CDR3: TGTGCCAGCAGCTTAGCGCGGGACTACGAGCAGTACTTC. It is translated as CASSLARDYEQYF. The rearrangement joins TRBV7-9 to TRBJ2-7, with D possibly TRBD2 on 6 matching bases. The V gene's germline CDR1 is SEHNR and CDR2 FQNEAQ (reference sequence). V was cut by 0 bases and J by 3 bases, with 6 bases left in between. The CDR3 consists of 13 residues.